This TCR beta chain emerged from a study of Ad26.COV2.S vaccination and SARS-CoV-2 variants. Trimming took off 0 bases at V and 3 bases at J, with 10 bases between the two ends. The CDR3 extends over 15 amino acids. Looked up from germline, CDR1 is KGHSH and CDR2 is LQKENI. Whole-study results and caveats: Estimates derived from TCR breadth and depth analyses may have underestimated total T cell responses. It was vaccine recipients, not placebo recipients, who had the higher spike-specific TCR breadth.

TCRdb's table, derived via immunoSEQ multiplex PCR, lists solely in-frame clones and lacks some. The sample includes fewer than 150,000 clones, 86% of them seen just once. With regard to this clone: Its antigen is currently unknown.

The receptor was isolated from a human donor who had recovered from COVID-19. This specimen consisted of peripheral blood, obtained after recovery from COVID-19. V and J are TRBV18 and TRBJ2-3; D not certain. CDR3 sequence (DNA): TGTGCCAGCTCACCACCTTGGGCGGTTACAGATACGCAGTATTTT. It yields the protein CASSPPWAVTDTQYF. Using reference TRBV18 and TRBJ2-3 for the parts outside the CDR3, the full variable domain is NAGVMQNPRHLVRRRGQEARLRCSPMKGHSHVYWYRQLPEEGLKFMVYLQKENIIDESGMPKERFSAEFPKEGPSILRIQQVVRGDSAAYFCASSPPWAVTDTQYFGPGTRLTVL.